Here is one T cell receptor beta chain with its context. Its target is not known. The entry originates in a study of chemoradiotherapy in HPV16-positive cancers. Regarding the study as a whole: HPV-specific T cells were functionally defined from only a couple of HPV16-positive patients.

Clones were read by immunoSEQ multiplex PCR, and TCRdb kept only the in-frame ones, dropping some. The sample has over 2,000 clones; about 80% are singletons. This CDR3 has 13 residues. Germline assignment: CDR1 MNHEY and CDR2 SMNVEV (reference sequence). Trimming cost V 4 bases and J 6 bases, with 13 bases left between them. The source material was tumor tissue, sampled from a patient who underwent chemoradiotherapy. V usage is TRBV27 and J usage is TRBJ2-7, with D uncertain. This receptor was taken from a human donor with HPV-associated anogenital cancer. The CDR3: CASSSGPTSEQYF. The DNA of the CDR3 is TGTGCCAGCAGTTCCGGCCCCACCAGCGAGCAGTACTTC.